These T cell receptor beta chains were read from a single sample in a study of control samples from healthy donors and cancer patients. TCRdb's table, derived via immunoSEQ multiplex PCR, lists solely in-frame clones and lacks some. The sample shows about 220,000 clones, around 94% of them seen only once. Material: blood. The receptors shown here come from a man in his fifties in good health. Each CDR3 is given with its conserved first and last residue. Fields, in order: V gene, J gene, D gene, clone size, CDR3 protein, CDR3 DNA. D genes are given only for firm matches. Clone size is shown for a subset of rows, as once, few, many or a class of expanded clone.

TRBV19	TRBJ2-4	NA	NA	CASERGAVGANIQYF	TGTGCCAGTGAACGGGGGGCGGTGGGAGCAAACATTCAGTACTTC
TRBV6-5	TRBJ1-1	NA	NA	CASSSDSLGNTEAFF	TGTGCCAGCAGTTCCGACAGTTTGGGGAACACTGAAGCTTTCTTT
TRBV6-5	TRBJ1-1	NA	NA	CASSTGTALEAFF	TGTGCCAGCTCCACGGGGACTGCCCTTGAAGCTTTCTTT
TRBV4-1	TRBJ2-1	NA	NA	CASSQEGRGNEQFF	TGCGCCAGCAGCCAGGAAGGGCGGGGCAATGAGCAGTTCTTC
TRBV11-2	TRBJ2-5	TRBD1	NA	CASSPTGGLETQYF	TGTGCCAGCAGCCCTACAGGGGGCTTAGAGACCCAGTACTTC
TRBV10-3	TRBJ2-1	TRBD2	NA	CAIEASGGSYNEQFF	TGTGCCATCGAGGCTAGCGGGGGGAGCTACAATGAGCAGTTCTTC
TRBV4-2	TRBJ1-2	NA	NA	CASSTRTVGGYTF	TGTGCCAGCAGCACGCGGACAGTCGGTGGCTACACCTTC
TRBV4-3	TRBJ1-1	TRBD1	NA	CASSQDRAGQGNTEAFF	TGCGCCAGCAGCCAAGATCGAGCGGGACAGGGGAACACTGAAGCTTTCTTT
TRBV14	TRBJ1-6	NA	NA	CASSQFISSYNSPLHF	TGTGCCAGCAGCCAATTCATTAGCTCCTATAATTCACCCCTCCACTTT
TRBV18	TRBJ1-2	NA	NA	CASSPPGRAGYTF	TGTGCCAGCTCACCACCGGGCCGGGCAGGCTACACCTTC
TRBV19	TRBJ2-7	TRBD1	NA	CASSIRGQGSEQYF	TGTGCCAGTAGTATCCGGGGACAGGGAAGCGAGCAGTACTTC
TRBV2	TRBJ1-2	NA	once	CASTEWGGGGYTF	TGTGCCAGCACCGAGTGGGGGGGTGGCGGCTACACCTTC
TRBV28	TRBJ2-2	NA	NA	CASSFGRGQHGELFF	TGTGCCAGCAGTTTCGGTAGGGGTCAGCACGGGGAGCTGTTTTTT
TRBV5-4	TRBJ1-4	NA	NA	CASSRTGTLGGKLFF	TGTGCCAGCAGTCGGACCGGGACCCTCGGTGGGAAACTGTTTTTT
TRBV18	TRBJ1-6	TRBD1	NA	CASSPGQGVTPLHF	TGTGCCAGCTCACCGGGACAGGGAGTGACACCCCTCCACTTT
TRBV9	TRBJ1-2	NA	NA	CASSVVDSSYGYTF	TGTGCCAGCAGCGTAGTTGACAGCTCTTATGGCTACACCTTC
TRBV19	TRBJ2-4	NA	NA	CASTPGRVENIQYF	TGTGCCAGTACCCCAGGAAGGGTTGAGAACATTCAGTACTTC
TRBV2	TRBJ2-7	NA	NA	CASRPANEQYF	TGTGCCAGCAGGCCGGCAAACGAGCAGTACTTC
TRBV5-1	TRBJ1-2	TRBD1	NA	CASSRDRGLDGYTF	TGCGCCAGCAGCCGGGACAGGGGCTTGGATGGCTACACCTTC
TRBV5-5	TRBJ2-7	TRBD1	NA	CASSLLRDSFTYEQYF	TGTGCCAGCAGCTTGTTACGGGACAGCTTTACCTACGAGCAGTACTTC
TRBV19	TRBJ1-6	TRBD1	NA	CASSPWDRDNSPLHF	TGTGCCAGTAGTCCCTGGGACAGAGATAATTCACCCCTCCACTTT
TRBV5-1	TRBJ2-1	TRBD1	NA	CASSSGQSRNEQFF	TGCGCCAGCAGCTCGGGACAGAGTAGGAATGAGCAGTTCTTC
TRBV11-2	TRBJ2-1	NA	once	CASSLEGAPSSYNEQFF	TGTGCCAGCAGCTTAGAGGGGGCCCCGAGCTCCTACAATGAGCAGTTCTTC
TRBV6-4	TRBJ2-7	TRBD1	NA	CASSEGSGGIYEQYF	TGTGCCAGCAGTGAGGGGTCAGGGGGCATCTACGAGCAGTACTTC
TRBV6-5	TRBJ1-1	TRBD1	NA	CASVAGGWSTEAFF	TGTGCCAGCGTTGCAGGGGGCTGGTCCACTGAAGCTTTCTTT
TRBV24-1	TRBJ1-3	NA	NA	CATSDLRENHGNTIYF	TGTGCCACCAGTGATTTGAGGGAAAACCATGGAAACACCATATATTTT
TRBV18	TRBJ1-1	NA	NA	CASSPGGTPEAFF	TGTGCCAGCTCACCGGGGGGGACCCCTGAAGCTTTCTTT
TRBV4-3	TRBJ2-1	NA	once	CASSQEYRRGSYNEQFF	TGCGCCAGCAGCCAAGAATACAGACGGGGGTCCTACAATGAGCAGTTCTTC
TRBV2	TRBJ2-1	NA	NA	CASSELTDSYNEQFF	TGTGCCAGCAGTGAATTGACAGATTCCTACAATGAGCAGTTCTTC
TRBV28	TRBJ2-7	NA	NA	CASSFSGLLQNEQYF	TGTGCCAGCAGTTTCTCAGGCCTCCTACAGAACGAGCAGTACTTC
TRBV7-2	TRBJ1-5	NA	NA	CASSLEDRRGQPQHF	TGTGCCAGCAGCTTAGAAGACAGGCGCGGTCAGCCCCAGCATTTT
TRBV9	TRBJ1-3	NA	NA	CASSVGVPSGNTIYF	TGTGCCAGCAGCGTAGGGGTTCCCTCTGGAAACACCATATATTTT
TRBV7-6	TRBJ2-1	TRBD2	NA	CASSSVVSGGYNEQFF	TGTGCCAGCAGCTCGGTGGTCAGCGGGGGCTACAATGAGCAGTTCTTC
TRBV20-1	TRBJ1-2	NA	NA	CSASGASGYTF	TGCAGTGCTAGCGGGGCGTCCGGCTACACCTTC
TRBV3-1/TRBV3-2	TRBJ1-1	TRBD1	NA	CASSQTGVGAFF	TGTGCCAGCAGCCAAACAGGGGTGGGAGCTTTCTTT
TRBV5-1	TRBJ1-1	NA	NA	CASSGGLDNTEAFF	TGCGCCAGCAGCGGTGGGCTAGATAACACTGAAGCTTTCTTT
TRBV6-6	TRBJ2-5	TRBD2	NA	CASSGQPGLAKETQYF	TGTGCCAGCAGTGGACAACCGGGACTAGCGAAAGAGACCCAGTACTTC
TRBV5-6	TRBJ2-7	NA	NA	CASSTDRLTYEQYF	TGTGCCAGCAGCACGGACAGACTTACCTACGAGCAGTACTTC
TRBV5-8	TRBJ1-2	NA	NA	CASSLAPETYQITTNYGYTF	TGTGCCAGCAGCTTGGCACCAGAAACCTACCAAATCACTACTAACTATGGCTACACCTTC
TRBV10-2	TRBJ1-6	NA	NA	CASSMDSNSPLHF	TGCGCCAGCAGTATGGACAGTAATTCACCCCTCCACTTT
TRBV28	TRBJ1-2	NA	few	CASSSQSLYGYTF	TGTGCCAGCAGTTCACAATCCCTGTATGGCTACACCTTC
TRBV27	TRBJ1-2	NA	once	CASSFRNSPLGYTF	TGTGCCAGCAGTTTCCGGAACAGCCCCCTGGGCTACACCTTC